This is a list of T cell receptor beta chains from one sample in a study of OX40 agonist ivuxolimab in advanced cancers. TCRdb's copy holds only in-frame clones and misses some; the assay was immunoSEQ multiplex PCR. The sample comprises roughly 47,000 clones, 89% of which are singletons, and 12% rests with the top ten. Sample: CD4+ or CD8+ T cells sorted from blood, taken in a trial of the OX40 agonist ivuxolimab. These receptors came from an adult with an advanced solid tumor such as melanoma, head and neck, liver or kidney cancer. Both conserved end residues are part of each CDR3. D genes are given only for firm matches. The size of a clone is reported for some rows only, either as once, few or many, or as a class for expanded clones.

V	J	D	size	CDR3	DNA
TRBV27	TRBJ1-2	NA	NA	CASSLSPGKYGYTF	TGTGCCAGCAGTTTATCCCCAGGGAAGTATGGCTACACCTTC
TRBV2	TRBJ2-1	TRBD1	NA	CASSWGQSAYNEQFF	TGTGCCAGCAGCTGGGGACAGAGCGCCTACAATGAGCAGTTCTTC
TRBV7-3	TRBJ2-7	TRBD2	NA	CASSRGGGSSYEQYF	TGTGCCAGCAGCCGAGGTGGCGGGAGCTCCTACGAGCAGTACTTC
TRBV27	TRBJ2-7	NA	NA	CASSAGSRNEQYF	TGTGCCAGCAGTGCAGGGTCAAGGAACGAGCAGTACTTC
TRBV4-1	TRBJ1-4	NA	NA	CASSPSQGRGTNEKLFF	TGCGCCAGCAGCCCCTCACAAGGTCGGGGGACTAATGAAAAACTGTTTTTT
TRBV4-3	TRBJ1-2	NA	NA	CASSPSLHGTNYGYTF	TGCGCCAGCAGCCCGAGCCTACATGGGACTAACTATGGCTACACCTTC
TRBV6-5	TRBJ1-2	NA	NA	CASSSYPDGYGYTF	TGTGCCAGCAGTTCCTATCCGGACGGGTATGGCTACACCTTC
TRBV6-1	TRBJ2-7	TRBD1	NA	CASSVAGDRASYEQYF	TGTGCCAGCAGTGTAGCTGGAGACAGGGCCTCCTACGAGCAGTACTTC
TRBV18	TRBJ1-5	NA	NA	CASSPTGNYQPQHF	TGTGCCAGCTCACCAACGGGGAATTATCAGCCCCAGCATTTT
TRBV4-1	TRBJ2-3	NA	NA	CASSPGTTDTQYF	TGCGCCAGCAGCCCTGGGACTACAGATACGCAGTATTTT
TRBV9	TRBJ2-7	TRBD2	NA	CASSPFPEGSSGPGDSYEQYF	TGTGCCAGCAGCCCCTTCCCAGAGGGGTCTAGCGGGCCAGGGGACTCCTACGAGCAGTACTTC
TRBV29-1	TRBJ1-1	TRBD1	NA	CSVIGTADTEAFF	TGCAGCGTCATCGGGACAGCGGACACTGAAGCTTTCTTT
TRBV15	TRBJ2-3	NA	NA	CATSPRGSATDTQYF	TGTGCCACCAGCCCCAGGGGCAGCGCCACAGATACGCAGTATTTT
TRBV11-3	TRBJ2-7	NA	NA	CASSLTYEQYF	TGTGCCAGCAGCCTAACCTACGAGCAGTACTTC
TRBV10-1	TRBJ2-2	TRBD1	NA	CASSHRDSGGELFF	TGCGCCAGCAGTCACCGGGACAGCGGCGGGGAGCTGTTTTTT
TRBV2	TRBJ1-5	TRBD1	NA	CASSPAGQGVWPQHF	TGTGCCAGCAGTCCTGCGGGACAGGGGGTTTGGCCCCAGCATTTT
TRBV7-3	TRBJ2-1	NA	once	CASSSSLAPHNEQFF	TGTGCCAGCAGCAGCAGCCTGGCGCCACACAATGAGCAGTTCTTC
TRBV7-2	TRBJ2-7	TRBD2	NA	CASSLSGGSLGEQYF	TGTGCCAGCAGCTTATCGGGGGGTTCCCTGGGCGAGCAGTACTTC
TRBV5-6	TRBJ2-2	NA	NA	CASSLDGWDTGELFF	TGTGCCAGCAGCCTTGACGGGTGGGACACCGGGGAGCTGTTTTTT
TRBV21-1	TRBJ2-1	NA	NA	CASSKGTSAYSYNEQFF	TGTGCCAGCAGCAAAGGGACTAGCGCTTACTCCTACAATGAGCAGTTCTTC
TRBV27	TRBJ1-2	NA	few	CASSLWGRRAAGYTF	TGTGCCAGCAGTTTATGGGGCAGGCGGGCGGCGGGCTACACCTTC
TRBV4-3	TRBJ2-7	TRBD2	NA	CASSPSGSSYEQYF	TGCGCCAGCAGCCCTAGCGGGAGCTCCTACGAGCAGTACTTC
TRBV7-2	TRBJ2-5	TRBD2	NA	CASSLGVGLERETQYF	TGTGCCAGCAGCTTAGGTGTTGGACTAGAACGAGAGACCCAGTACTTC
TRBV9	TRBJ1-2	NA	once	CASSASGVGYTF	TGTGCCAGCAGCGCCTCGGGGGTTGGCTACACCTTC
TRBV30	TRBJ2-7	TRBD2	NA	CAWSFSGTGEQYF	TGTGCCTGGAGTTTTAGCGGGACGGGCGAGCAGTACTTC
TRBV19	TRBJ1-1	NA	NA	CASSIAGLYTEAFF	TGTGCCAGTAGTATAGCCGGGTTGTACACTGAAGCTTTCTTT
TRBV7-2	TRBJ1-1	NA	NA	CASSFKGVEAFF	TGTGCCAGCAGCTTTAAGGGAGTTGAAGCTTTCTTT
TRBV6-5	TRBJ2-7	NA	NA	CASSPLGNYEQYF	TGTGCCAGCAGTCCCTTGGGCAACTACGAGCAGTACTTC
TRBV27	TRBJ2-3	TRBD2	once	CASTLSSSGSSTDTQYF	TGTGCCAGCACCTTATCGTCTAGCGGGAGTAGCACAGATACGCAGTATTTT
TRBV4-3	TRBJ1-4	TRBD1	NA	CASSQAGGIGDREEKLFF	TGCGCCAGCAGCCAAGCGGGTGGTATTGGGGACAGGGAGGAAAAACTGTTTTTT
TRBV14	TRBJ2-7	TRBD2	NA	CASSPGTSGIYEQYF	TGTGCCAGCAGCCCTGGGACTAGCGGCATCTACGAGCAGTACTTC
TRBV7-3	TRBJ1-1	NA	NA	CASSPARVSSNTEAFF	TGTGCCAGCAGCCCCGCCAGGGTCTCCTCGAACACTGAAGCTTTCTTT
TRBV7-3	TRBJ2-7	NA	NA	CASSSGLSYEQYF	TGTGCCAGCAGTTCAGGTCTCTCCTACGAGCAGTACTTC
TRBV7-9	TRBJ1-2	NA	few	CASSPGTAEGYGYTF	TGTGCCAGCAGCCCAGGGACGGCCGAGGGCTATGGCTACACCTTC
TRBV5-4	TRBJ1-1	NA	NA	CASSLEGLSEAFF	TGTGCCAGCAGCTTGGAGGGGTTATCTGAAGCTTTCTTT
TRBV19	TRBJ1-2	TRBD1	NA	CASSIGQGANGYTF	TGTGCCAGTAGTATAGGTCAGGGGGCAAATGGCTACACCTTC
TRBV6-5	TRBJ2-7	TRBD1	NA	CASSVGQGSYEQYF	TGTGCCAGCAGTGTGGGACAGGGATCCTACGAGCAGTACTTC
TRBV19	TRBJ1-5	NA	NA	CASSPQTLYQPQHF	TGTGCCAGTAGTCCTCAGACACTTTATCAGCCCCAGCATTTT
TRBV6-5	TRBJ2-7	NA	NA	CASRGGSYEQYF	TGTGCCAGCAGGGGGGGCTCCTACGAGCAGTACTTC
TRBV4-1	TRBJ1-1	NA	NA	CASSPKDRLNTEAFF	TGCGCCAGCAGCCCCAAGGACAGACTGAACACTGAAGCTTTCTTT
TRBV18	TRBJ1-2	TRBD1	NA	CASSPGQGWYNYGYTF	TGTGCCAGCTCACCCGGACAGGGCTGGTATAACTATGGCTACACCTTC
TRBV27	TRBJ2-1	NA	NA	CATTQTSSYNEQFF	TGTGCCACTACTCAGACTAGCTCCTACAATGAGCAGTTCTTC
TRBV4-3	TRBJ1-2	NA	NA	CASSQDPGGLYGYTF	TGCGCCAGCAGCCAAGATCCGGGAGGCCTCTATGGCTACACCTTC
TRBV5-8	TRBJ1-5	NA	NA	CASSRGPYQPQHF	TGTGCCAGCAGCCGGGGGCCCTATCAGCCCCAGCATTTT
TRBV5-6	TRBJ1-1	TRBD1	NA	CASSYRGEVMNTEAFF	TGTGCCAGCAGCTACAGGGGGGAGGTCATGAACACTGAAGCTTTCTTT
TRBV19	TRBJ2-7	TRBD2	NA	CASSMDLAGPEQYF	TGTGCCAGTAGTATGGACCTAGCGGGCCCGGAGCAGTACTTC
TRBV6-4	TRBJ2-3	NA	NA	CASSDGRGEGDTQYF	TGTGCCAGCAGTGACGGAAGGGGCGAGGGAGATACGCAGTATTTT
TRBV19	TRBJ1-1	NA	NA	CASSPGTFEAFF	TGTGCCAGTAGTCCAGGGACATTTGAAGCTTTCTTT
TRBV6-5	TRBJ2-5	NA	NA	CASSYGQSQETQYF	TGTGCCAGCAGTTACGGACAGTCGCAAGAGACCCAGTACTTC
TRBV5-1	TRBJ1-5	NA	many	CASTPKGLYSNQPQHF	TGCGCCAGCACCCCGAAGGGGCTATATAGCAATCAGCCCCAGCATTTT